The 22 T cell receptor beta chains given below trace back to one sample, sequenced in a study of T cell clonotyping in hematopoietic cell transplantation. The assay was immunoSEQ multiplex PCR, and TCRdb's table has in-frame clones only and misses some. Among 20,000 or so clones, 79% were seen once, and the ten largest hold 14% to 15%. Sequencing used peripheral blood mononuclear cells. All receptors come from a man aged 55 to 70 in good health. Some clones in this sample may be carry-over from other donors' samples.

V usage is TRBV5-4 and J usage is TRBJ1-2; no clear D gene. The CDR3 covers 13 residues. Trimming took off 2 bases at V and 5 bases at J, with 10 bases between the two ends. The germline V gene has CDR1 SGHNT and CDR2 YYREEE (reference sequence). The CDR3 region has the DNA TGTGCCAGCAGCTTACGCAGAGAATATGGCTACACCTTC. This encodes CASSLRREYGYTF.

On this clone itself: The sample has other DNA sequences that encode this CDR3 too. V is TRBV30 and J is TRBJ2-7; no clear D gene. CDR1 and CDR2 (germline): GTSNPN, SVGIG (reference sequence). The CDR3 consists of 12 residues. V lost 0 bases and J lost 0, with 3 bases in between. CDR3 loop: CAWSVSSYEQYF. CDR3 in DNA: TGTGCCTGGAGTGTATCCTCCTACGAGCAGTACTTC. Filled out from reference TRBV30 and TRBJ2-7, the complete variable domain reads SQTIHQWPATLVQPVGSPLSLECTVEGTSNPNLYWYRQAAGRGLQLLFYSVGIGQISSEVPQNLSASRPQDRQFILSSKKLLLSDSGFYLCAWSVSSYEQYFGPGTRLTVT.

This clone was picked up one time. The V gene is TRBV25-1, the J gene TRBJ1-2; a weak D match, TRBD1 (6 bases). The CDR3 runs to 13 residues. The germline gives CDR1 MGHDK, CDR2 SYGVNS. V lost 7 bases, J lost 3 bases, and 12 bases lay in between. Here the CDR3 DNA reads TGTGCCAGCACGGGGGGGCGCGACTATGGCTACACCTTC. As protein: CASTGGRDYGYTF.

A note on this clone: Different DNA sequences within this sample yield the same CDR3. The chain combines TRBV7-3 with TRBJ2-5; 8 bases align to TRBD1. After removal of 3 bases from V and 5 bases from J, the junction contained 2 bases not matched to a gene. Germline CDR1 and CDR2: SGHTA and FQGTGA. CDR3 length: 13 residues. The CDR3 DNA reads as TGTGCCAGCAGCTTTACAGGGGGTGAGACCCAGTACTTC. Translation: CASSFTGGETQYF.

This chain links TRBV2 with TRBJ1-1; D gene ambiguous. Germline lookup yields CDR1 SNHLY and CDR2 FYNNEI. CDR3 length: 14 residues. V was pared by 4 bases and J by 1 base, with 10 bases between. CDR3 amino acids: CASSAEDPNTEAFF. Written as DNA, the CDR3 is TGTGCCAGCAGTGCGGAGGACCCGAACACTGAAGCTTTCTTT.

The chain carries TRBV9 and TRBJ2-2, with a tentative D call TRBD2 (6 bases). V lost 1 base to trimming and J lost 4 bases, with 14 bases between them. Per germline, CDR1 SGDLS and CDR2 YYNGEE. The CDR3 runs to 16 residues. The CDR3 region has the DNA TGTGCCAGCAGCGTATCTAGCGCCGGCGGCACCGGGGAGCTGTTTTTT. Translated: CASSVSSAGGTGELFF.

This chain connects TRBV10-3 to TRBJ1-5; no reliable D call. Germline V lookup: CDR1 ENHRY, CDR2 SYGVKD. Between the trimmed V and J ends, which lost 6 bases and 7 bases, there was a span of 13 bases. CDR3 size: 13 residues. The DNA for the CDR3 is TGTGCCATCAGAGATGGAGGAGGCCAGCCCCAGCATTTT. Protein product: CAIRDGGGQPQHF.

The chain recombines TRBV7-2 with TRBJ2-4; D gene uncertain. V was cut by 2 bases and J by 12 bases, with 17 bases left in between. The CDR3 contains 14 residues. Germline V CDR1 and CDR2: SGHTA, FQGNSA. The CDR3 loop reads CASSLSSQSIDQYF. The CDR3 DNA follows: TGTGCCAGCAGCTTATCGAGCCAGAGCATTGATCAGTACTTC.

The CDR3 loop reads CASSEALSRYEQYF. The CDR3 coding sequence is TGTGCCAGCAGTGAAGCGCTTTCGCGCTACGAGCAGTACTTC. The genes are TRBV6-1 and TRBJ2-7; D call uncertain. This CDR3 has 14 amino acids. V lost 0 bases, J lost 3 bases, and 9 bases lay in between. Germline-derived CDR1 and CDR2 are MNHNS and SASEGT.

The CDR3 nucleotides are TGTGCCAGCAGGGAGACAGGGACAGGGTCCTATAATTCACCCCTCCACTTT. Its translation is CASRETGTGSYNSPLHF. The J gene is TRBJ1-6, the V gene TRBV5-6; 9 nucleotides align to TRBD1. Germline V gene data show CDR1 as SGHDT and CDR2 as YYEEEE. The trim removed 5 bases at V and 1 base at J, leaving 7 bases unmatched. The CDR3 runs 17 residues. Supplemented by reference TRBV5-6 and TRBJ1-6, the full variable domain reads DAGVTQSPTHLIKTRGQQVTLRCSPKSGHDTVSWYQQALGQGPQFIFQYYEEEERQRGNFPDRFSGHQFPNYSSELNVNALLLGDSALYLCASRETGTGSYNSPLHFGNGTRLTVT.

CDR3 DNA sequence: TGTGCCAGTAGTACCAGCGGGGGCGAGCAGTACTTC. Translating gives CASSTSGGEQYF. The rearrangement uses TRBV19 and TRBJ2-7; 8 positions match TRBD2. The V gene's germline CDR1 is LNHDA and CDR2 SQIVND (reference sequence). CDR3 length: 12 amino acids. The trim removed 4 bases at V and 6 bases at J, leaving 2 bases unmatched.

This clone was observed a few times. V gene TRBV5-6 combines with J gene TRBJ1-5; 7 bases agree with TRBD1. V shed 7 bases, J shed 4 bases, and the junction held 5 bases outside the gene matches. CDR1 SGHDT and CDR2 YYEEEE come from the germline V gene. This CDR3 spans 13 amino acids. As DNA, the CDR3 is TGTGCCAGCGCACGGGACAGAAATCAGCCCCAGCATTTT. Its translation: CASARDRNQPQHF.

The chain combines TRBV5-6 with TRBJ2-4, with a tentative D call TRBD2 (5 bases). Per the germline V gene, CDR1 is SGHDT and CDR2 is YYEEEE. This CDR3 comprises 12 residues. V was cut by 4 bases and J by 7 bases, with 9 bases left in between. The CDR3 nucleotides are TGTGCCAGCAGCCCGGGATCGAACATTCAGTACTTC. It yields the protein CASSPGSNIQYF. Drawing the rest from reference TRBV5-6 and TRBJ2-4, the complete variable domain is DAGVTQSPTHLIKTRGQQVTLRCSPKSGHDTVSWYQQALGQGPQFIFQYYEEEERQRGNFPDRFSGHQFPNYSSELNVNALLLGDSALYLCASSPGSNIQYFGAGTRLSVL.

V usage is TRBV4-3 and J usage is TRBJ2-7; the D gene is possibly TRBD2 (5 bases). Between the trimmed V and J ends, which lost 1 base and 4 bases, there was a span of 11 bases. The CDR3 extends over 14 amino acids. Germline V CDR1 and CDR2: LGHNA, YSLEER. The CDR3 region is CASSQGAGPYEQYF. CDR3 sequence (DNA): TGCGCCAGCAGCCAAGGGGCGGGCCCGTACGAGCAGTACTTC.

This clone was detected only once. The J gene is TRBJ2-5, the V gene TRBV2; possible D gene TRBD2, 7 bases. The CDR3 has 15 amino acids. The germline gives CDR1 SNHLY, CDR2 FYNNEI. The V end was cut by 1 base, the J end by 4 bases, with 13 bases between. CDR3 residues: CASSEGLGGPETQYF. CDR3 nucleotides: TGTGCCAGCAGTGAAGGTTTGGGGGGGCCAGAGACCCAGTACTTC.

The rearrangement uses TRBV7-8 and TRBJ1-5; D ambiguous. Trimming removed 4 bases at V and 3 bases at J, with 7 bases between. The CDR3 has 13 residues. Germline CDR1 SGHVS, CDR2 FQNEAQ. The CDR3 spells CASSYDFNQPQHF. As DNA, the CDR3 is TGTGCCAGCAGCTACGACTTCAATCAGCCCCAGCATTTT.

This clone was found once. V is TRBV2 and J is TRBJ2-3, with TRBD1 matching over 7 bases. The CDR3 runs to 15 residues. The trim removed 6 bases at V and 0 bases at J, leaving 6 bases unmatched. The germline gives CDR1 SNHLY, CDR2 FYNNEI. CDR3 DNA: TGTGCCAGCAGAGCACAGGGGATCAGCACAGATACGCAGTATTTT. Protein sequence: CASRAQGISTDTQYF. The variable domain in full, completed from reference TRBV2 and TRBJ2-3, reads EPEVTQTPSHQVTQMGQEVILRCVPISNHLYFYWYRQILGQKVEFLVSFYNNEISEKSEIFDDQFSVERPDGSNFTLKIRSTKLEDSAMYFCASRAQGISTDTQYFGPGTRLTVL.

In nucleotides, the CDR3 is TGTGCCAGCAGCTACCCCACAGGGGTGATGATGGACGAGCAGTACTTC. Its translation: CASSYPTGVMMDEQYF. The gene calls are TRBV21-1 and TRBJ2-7; the D call TRBD1 from the table was never checked on the DNA. TRBV21-1 corresponds to a pseudogene. CDR3 length: 16 amino acids.

This chain joins TRBV5-5 and TRBJ2-7; tentatively, D is TRBD1 (5 bases). Germline CDR1 SGHKS, CDR2 YYEKEE (reference sequence). V lost 4 bases and J lost 4, with 12 bases in between. The CDR3 consists of 13 residues. As DNA, the CDR3 is TGTGCCAGCAGCCCGTCGACAGATTACGAGCAGTACTTC. This translates into CASSPSTDYEQYF.

The V call is TRBV7-2, the J call TRBJ2-1; 11 positions match TRBD2. Germline V gene data show CDR1 as SGHTA and CDR2 as FQGNSA. Trimming at V came to 5 bases and at J to 12 bases, leaving 9 bases not matched to a gene. The CDR3 contains 14 residues. The CDR3 DNA reads as TGTGCCAGCAGCACGCCCGGTCTAGCGGGAGGGCAGTTCTTC. Translated: CASSTPGLAGGQFF.

The chain employs TRBV6-5 and TRBJ1-1; D is perhaps TRBD1 (5 bases). There are 15 residues in the CDR3. Deletions cut 5 bases from V and 1 base from J, with 14 bases between. Germline values: CDR1 MNHEY, CDR2 SVGAGI. The CDR3 nucleotides are TGTGCCAGCAGTAGAACCGGGACCGCGAACACTGAAGCTTTCTTT. This translates into CASSRTGTANTEAFF.

V is TRBV29-1 and J is TRBJ1-5, with TRBD1 identical over 8 bases. The CDR3 consists of 14 residues. The V and J ends lost 0 bases and 2 bases, in that order; junction bases with no gene match: 0. The V gene's germline CDR1 is SQVTM and CDR2 ANQGSEA. The CDR3 DNA follows: TGCAGCGTTGAAGAGACAGGGGGCAATCAGCCCCAGCATTTT. This gives the protein CSVEETGGNQPQHF.